The TCR beta chain described here comes from a study of shared clonotypes between healthy human individuals. TCRdb's table, derived via immunoSEQ multiplex PCR, lists solely in-frame clones and lacks some. Found here are more than 2,000,000 clones, more than 90% of them singletons; the top ten hold 0.14%. With 4 bases removed from V and 5 bases from J, the gap between germline ends came to 17 bases. Germline lookup yields CDR1 SGHAT and CDR2 FQNNGV. This CDR3 has 15 residues. This TCR was sampled from a man younger than 35 in good health. The V gene is TRBV11-2, the J gene TRBJ2-5; D is perhaps TRBD1 or TRBD2 (6 bases each). Sequencing was done on a sample of naive CD4+ T cells sorted from blood. Described subset: CD45RA+ positively selected. The CDR3 is CASSSPRGEAETQYF. The CDR3 bases are TGTGCCAGCAGCTCACCAAGGGGGGAAGCGGAGACCCAGTACTTC.